The entry that follows covers one T cell receptor beta chain sequence. This clone was observed a few times. It lacks a known antigen. Base-call qualities are not available, and no considerably larger clone is one nucleotide away. These data come from a study of beta chain features in type 1 diabetes (dated by TCRdb to the late 2010s). Broadly, across the study: Mean age, gender distribution, total cell number and subset yield did not differ between patients and healthy donors. A total of 100 million to 140 million sorted cells were examined across all samples, and the number of cells per subset was strongly correlated with RNA yield. The study compared the TCRB repertoires of sorted circulating CD4+ T cell subsets in recently diagnosed type 1 diabetes patients with those in matched healthy donors. Whereas all 30 or so donors provided naive and central memory subsets, regulatory and stem cell-like memory subsets were isolated from just 8 patients and roughly 8 healthy donors.

The entire isolated RNA was reverse transcribed using the High Capacity cDNA Reverse Transcription Kit, and thus expressed TCRB transcripts were sequenced. Deep immunoSEQ sequencing was applied to naive, central memory and regulatory T cell samples, giving an average of about 3.6 million total reads per sample. After sorted cells were lysed in RLT buffer, RNA was extracted with DNase-treated RNeasy Micro or Mini kits, with the choice depending on cell number. To prevent cross-contamination, every cell subset was processed on its own, while patient and healthy donor samples were processed together. Using the immunoSEQ multiplex PCR, TCRB sequences were amplified from cDNA into 87-bp fragments spanning the CDR3 region. Amplicons were sequenced on the Illumina HiSeq platform. The paper's data handling went like this. Synthetic template baselines were used to correct PCR bias computationally, reads within Hamming distance 2 were collapsed together, and singletons that could not be merged were discarded. Reads were aligned to IMGT to assign V, D and J genes, CDR3 length, and insertions or deletions at six rearrangement sites. Within each subset, clonotype counts were normalized to sorted cell number, and only after that were true diversity and Gini coefficients computed with the tcR R package. The overlap coefficient, calculated on TCRB nucleotide sequences, was used to measure repertoire sharing. TCRdb's version of the immuneACCESS table is confined to in-frame rearrangements and falls short of the full clone set. An unresolved V gene accounts for under half of the shortfall where checked; the remainder is of unknown origin. The D gene and trimming were derived from the DNA, and the V and J assignments and clone size from that table. In this sample the table shows 120,000 to 150,000 clones, 9% to 10% of which occur a single time. Of the sample, 0.5% to 0.65% falls within the top ten clones.

Each donor gave one peripheral blood draw, averaging approximately 110 mL, which was collected into heparinised tubes. A BD FACSAria II and a panel including CD45RO, CCR7, CD25, CD127, CD95 and CD27 were used to sort naive, central memory, regulatory and stem cell-like memory CD4+ T cells. A purity above 95% was achieved for all sorted populations. PBMCs were isolated immediately by Lymphoprep density gradient centrifugation and stained directly without culture. So that batch effects would be minimized, each experiment stained and sorted samples in pairs, pairing one healthy donor with one patient. The investigation overall reported the following: Patients with type 1 diabetes made fewer insertions and deleted more nucleotides at VDJ recombination sites, implying thymic rearrangement abnormalities. Because small numbers of individuals were included in the HLA sub-analyses, any influence of HLA type on TCRB rearrangement was left unresolved. Shorter templates might have been favored by PCR, but patient and control samples were amplified and corrected together, so both groups would have been affected equally by any skew. Type 1 diabetes patients showed a moderate but significant shortening of TCRB CDR3 length in all four CD4+ subsets. Because cDNA was sequenced instead of genomic DNA, activated cells with high expression could be over-represented, although the groups did not differ in activation or CD3 levels. Naive, central memory and regulatory TCRB repertoires appeared to be more alike among patients than among healthy donors.

As encoded in the germline V gene (reference sequence), CDR1 is LNHDA while CDR2 is SQIVND. V has 1 base trimmed and J has 6 bases trimmed; junction bases matching no gene number 11. The CDR3 sequence holds 18 residues, the cysteine and phenylalanine included. Kept here is only the CDR3 DNA, which spans 54 bases and is read in frame from base 1. This receptor was identified in a woman aged 40 to 50 in good health. This chain is built from TRBV19 and TRBJ2-2; 10 central bases correspond to TRBD2. The sample taken for sequencing was central memory CD4+ T cells from blood. The bases are TGTGCCAGTAGTATAGTGCCCCTAGCGGGGGAGTTCTCCGGGGAGCTGTTTTTT. Its amino acids are CASSIVPLAGEFSGELFF.